This note documents a single TCR beta chain sequence. This specimen comes from a study of blood T cell repertoires in COVID-19. In the study overall: PBMCs, B-cell-depleted T cells, or T cells were the source of the cDNA or gDNA that made up the material.

Original analysis: Reference gene primer amplification in the assay estimated nucleated cell counts. Profiled with immunoSEQ multiplex PCR; TCRdb holds only in-frame clones, not every one. From that table come the V and J calls and clone size; the DNA was used to work out D and trimming. The sample has tens of thousands of clones, roughly four fifths seen once; the top ten hold 10% to 15%. CDR1 and CDR2 (germline): SGDLS, YYNGEE. The CDR3 has 16 residues. Losses at the gene ends were 3 bases for V and 5 bases for J; bases not matched to a gene: 7. The rearrangement links TRBV9 to TRBJ2-1, with 11 bases identical to TRBD2. This TCR derives from a human donor in a cohort sampled during active COVID-19. The sequenced sample was peripheral blood. CDR3 region: CASSAVSGGAHNEQFF. In nucleotides, the CDR3 is TGTGCCAGCAGCGCGGTTAGCGGGGGGGCCCACAATGAGCAGTTCTTC. Full variable domain (remainder filled in from reference TRBV9 and TRBJ2-1): DSGVTQTPKHLITATGQRVTLRCSPRSGDLSVYWYQQSLDQGLQFLIQYYNGEERAKGNILERFSAQQFPDLHSELNLSSLELGDSALYFCASSAVSGGAHNEQFFGPGTRLTVL.